A single sample is the source of the 17 T cell receptor beta chains below, sequenced in a study of multiple sclerosis patients with progressive multifocal leukoencephalopathy. Time point meaning: time of PML onset. The table came from immunoSEQ multiplex PCR; TCRdb's copy has only in-frame clones and leaves some out. The repertoire holds some 31,000 clones, more than 75% seen once, with around 3.1% in the top ten. The sequences come from PBMCs, collected from a patient treated with natalizumab. All receptors come from a human donor with progressive multifocal leukoencephalopathy.

As regards this clone: Its ends do not fully match the called genes, so a read error is possible. The rearrangement uses TRBV15 and TRBJ1-6; no clear D gene. Germline values: CDR1 LNHNV, CDR2 YYDKDF (reference sequence). The CDR3 spans 14 residues. As DNA, the CDR3 is TGTGCCACCAGCAGATCCCGGACGGGTGTCGAGTTTGGGTTT. Its translation is CATSRSRTGVEFGF.

The rearrangement joins TRBV4-1 to TRBJ2-5, with 11 nucleotides matching TRBD2. Looked up from germline, CDR1 is MGHRA and CDR2 is YSYEKL. This CDR3 region has 15 residues. J lost 4 bases, V lost 2 bases, and 3 bases had no gene match. Written as DNA, the CDR3 is TGCGCCAGCAGCCAACTAGGACTAGCGGGAGAGACCCAGTACTTC. This codes for CASSQLGLAGETQYF.

The V call is TRBV4-3, the J call TRBJ2-7; D not certain. Germline lookup yields CDR1 LGHNA and CDR2 YSLEER. Deletions cut 0 bases from V and 2 bases from J, with 17 bases between. The CDR3 extends over 17 amino acids. In nucleotides, the CDR3 is TGCGCCAGCAGCCAAGATATCCAGCAGTTGCCTCCCTACGAGCAGTACTTC. The encoded protein is CASSQDIQQLPPYEQYF.

The chain links TRBV25-1 to TRBJ2-7, with a possible D match to TRBD2 (6 bases). The V gene's germline CDR1 is MGHDK and CDR2 SYGVNS. V lost 2 bases and J lost 5, with 22 bases in between. CDR3 size: 17 residues. The CDR3, as DNA: TGTGCCAGCAGTGAACTCTTTAAGGAGGGATCGGGGCACGAGCAGTACTTC. Translation gives CASSELFKEGSGHEQYF.

This sequence joins TRBV11-1 and TRBJ2-1, with 12 nucleotides matching TRBD2. The J segment lost 9 bases and the V segment lost 2 bases, leaving 8 bases of the junction unmatched. Germline-derived CDR1 and CDR2 are SGHAT and FQDESV (reference sequence). This CDR3 has 16 amino acids. The DNA of the CDR3 is TGTGCCAGCAGCTTACGGGCTAGCGGGAGGGCCGTTGAGCAGTTCTTC. Protein sequence: CASSLRASGRAVEQFF. Looking up the rest from reference TRBV11-1 and TRBJ2-1 gives the full variable domain: EAEVAQSPRYKITEKSQAVAFWCDPISGHATLYWYRQILGQGPELLVQFQDESVVDDSQLPKDRFSAERLKGVDSTLKIQPAELGDSAMYLCASSLRASGRAVEQFFGPGTRLTVL.

The V and J genes are TRBV7-9 and TRBJ2-7, with D hard to call. The CDR3 totals 12 residues. Germline CDR1 and CDR2: SEHNR and FQNEAQ (reference sequence). V was cut by 4 bases and J by 6 bases, with 10 bases left in between. The CDR3 here is CASSYGPSEQYF. For the CDR3, the DNA is TGTGCCAGCAGCTACGGCCCTTCCGAGCAGTACTTC.

This rearrangement joins TRBV19 to TRBJ1-2, with 8 nucleotides matching TRBD1. The length of the CDR3 is 15 residues. Per germline, CDR1 LNHDA and CDR2 SQIVND (reference sequence). The V segment lost 5 bases and the J segment 6 bases; nucleotides outside the gene matches: 11. CDR3 protein: CASSERGQGKHGYTF. Written as DNA, the CDR3 is TGTGCCAGTAGTGAACGTGGACAGGGAAAGCATGGCTACACCTTC.

The CDR3 DNA follows: TGCGCCAGCAGCTTAGCAACTAGCGGTAGCACAGATACGCAGTATTTT. Protein sequence: CASSLATSGSTDTQYF. The V and J genes are TRBV5-1 and TRBJ2-3, with 8 nucleotides matching TRBD2. The V segment lost 2 bases and the J segment 0 bases; nucleotides outside the gene matches: 5. This CDR3 contains 16 residues. CDR1 is SGHRS, CDR2 YFSETQ, per germline. Together with reference TRBV5-1 and TRBJ2-3, the CDR3 gives the full variable domain: KAGVTQTPRYLIKTRGQQVTLSCSPISGHRSVSWYQQTPGQGLQFLFEYFSETQRNKGNFPGRFSGRQFSNSRSEMNVSTLELGDSALYLCASSLATSGSTDTQYFGPGTRLTVL.

The CDR3 reads CASSPLETGGTSYTF. CDR3 coding DNA: TGTGCCAGCAGTCCCCTGGAGACAGGGGGGACGAGCTACACCTTC. The chain joins TRBV9 to TRBJ1-2; 9 bases are shared with TRBD1. This CDR3 comprises 15 residues. Germline CDR1 reads SGDLS; CDR2 reads YYNGEE. V shed 5 bases and J 9 bases; nucleotides not matched to a gene: 14.

The V gene is TRBV9, the J gene TRBJ2-1, with 11 nucleotides matching TRBD2. The V gene's germline CDR1 is SGDLS and CDR2 YYNGEE. J gave up 10 bases and V 7 bases, and 7 bases lay outside the gene matches. The CDR3 length is 13 residues. The CDR3 DNA sequence: TGTGCCAGCTCAGGGACTAGCGGACGAGAGCAGTTCTTC. This encodes CASSGTSGREQFF.

Only one count was recorded for this clone. The CDR3 DNA sequence: TGTGCCAGCAGCTTCCCGACAGGGAATACCGGGGAGCTGTTTTTT. The encoded protein is CASSFPTGNTGELFF. This chain connects TRBV5-4 to TRBJ2-2; 7 nucleotides align to TRBD1. This CDR3 has 15 amino acids. In germline, CDR1 is SGHNT, CDR2 YYREEE (reference sequence). Trimming removed 2 bases from V and 5 bases from J; junction bases left unmatched: 6.

The chain has TRBV5-1 and TRBJ1-1; D call uncertain. Germline V gene lookup returns CDR1 SGHRS and CDR2 YFSETQ. The length of the CDR3 is 15 residues. V lost 0 bases and J 1 base, leaving 10 bases between the germline ends. The CDR3 DNA is TGCGCCAGCAGCTTGGAAGGGCGGCCGAACACTGAAGCTTTCTTT. Its protein product is CASSLEGRPNTEAFF. Full variable domain (remainder filled in from reference TRBV5-1 and TRBJ1-1): KAGVTQTPRYLIKTRGQQVTLSCSPISGHRSVSWYQQTPGQGLQFLFEYFSETQRNKGNFPGRFSGRQFSNSRSEMNVSTLELGDSALYLCASSLEGRPNTEAFFGQGTRLTVV.

The chain is built from TRBV6-5 and TRBJ2-3; either TRBD1 or TRBD2 may fit D (6 bases each). Germline-derived CDR1 and CDR2 are MNHEY and SVGAGI. The CDR3 runs to 15 residues. V was shortened by 7 bases and J by 3 bases, with 17 bases between the two germline ends. Written as DNA, the CDR3 is TGTGCCAGCACCTCCGTTGGGGGGCGGACAGATACGCAGTATTTT. Translation gives CASTSVGGRTDTQYF.

The chain recombines TRBV7-9 with TRBJ2-2; D remains unclear. Trimming removed 3 bases at V and 7 bases at J, with 3 bases between. The CDR3 extends over 11 amino acids. The germline CDR1 and CDR2 sequences are SEHNR and FQNEAQ (reference sequence). CDR3 loop: CASSLSGELFF. CDR3 DNA: TGTGCCAGCAGCTTGAGCGGGGAGCTGTTTTTT.

The J gene is TRBJ2-7, the V gene TRBV9; 9 bases line up with TRBD1. The V and J ends lost 4 bases and 2 bases, in that order; junction bases with no gene match: 4. The V gene's germline CDR1 is SGDLS and CDR2 YYNGEE. The CDR3 consists of 14 residues. CDR3 sequence (DNA): TGTGCCAGCAGCCCACGACAGGGGGCCTACGAGCAGTACTTC. Encoded protein: CASSPRQGAYEQYF.

The V call is TRBV12-5, the J call TRBJ2-5, with 7 bases that match TRBD1. Judging by the DNA end, TRBJ2-7 fits better; the J call may be wrong. Germline CDR1 is LGHNT and CDR2 is FRNRAP. The CDR3 totals 15 residues. The chain's CDR3 is CASGPSGTALYEQYF. CDR3 in DNA: TGTGCTAGTGGTCCCTCCGGGACAGCACTCTACGAGCAGTACTTC.

The chain joins TRBV5-1 to TRBJ2-7, with a weak D call TRBD1 (5 bases). Germline V gives CDR1 SGHRS, CDR2 YFSETQ. V lost 1 base and J 5 bases, leaving 13 bases between the germline ends. The CDR3 length is 14 residues. Written as DNA, the CDR3 is TGCGCCAGCAGCTTGCAGGGCCCTGGGGACGAGCAGTACTTC. This translates into CASSLQGPGDEQYF.